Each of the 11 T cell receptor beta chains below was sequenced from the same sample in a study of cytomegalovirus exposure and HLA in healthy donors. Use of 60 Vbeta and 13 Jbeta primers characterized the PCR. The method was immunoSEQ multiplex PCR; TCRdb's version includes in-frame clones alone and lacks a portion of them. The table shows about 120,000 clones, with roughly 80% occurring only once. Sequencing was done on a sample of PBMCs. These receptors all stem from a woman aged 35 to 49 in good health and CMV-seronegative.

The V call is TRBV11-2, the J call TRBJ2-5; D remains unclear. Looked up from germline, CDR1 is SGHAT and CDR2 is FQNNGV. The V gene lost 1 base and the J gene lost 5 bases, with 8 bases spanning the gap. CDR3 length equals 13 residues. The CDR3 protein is CASSLGARETQYF. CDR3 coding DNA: TGTGCCAGCAGCTTAGGGGCCCGGGAGACCCAGTACTTC.

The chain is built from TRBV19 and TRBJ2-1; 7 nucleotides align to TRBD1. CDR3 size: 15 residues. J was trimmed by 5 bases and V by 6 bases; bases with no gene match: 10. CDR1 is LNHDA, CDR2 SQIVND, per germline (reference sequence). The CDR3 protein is CASSTTGEPNNEQFF. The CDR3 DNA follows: TGTGCCAGTAGCACAACAGGGGAGCCCAACAATGAGCAGTTCTTC.

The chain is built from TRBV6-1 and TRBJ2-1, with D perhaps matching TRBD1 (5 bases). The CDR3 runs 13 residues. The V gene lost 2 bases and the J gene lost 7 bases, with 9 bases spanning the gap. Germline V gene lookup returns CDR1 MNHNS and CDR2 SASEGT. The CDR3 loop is CASSEFRANEQFF. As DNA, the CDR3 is TGTGCCAGCAGTGAATTCAGGGCGAATGAGCAGTTCTTC.

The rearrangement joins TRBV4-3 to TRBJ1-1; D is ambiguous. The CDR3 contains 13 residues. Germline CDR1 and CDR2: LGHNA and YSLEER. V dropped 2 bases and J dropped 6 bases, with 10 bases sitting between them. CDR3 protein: CASSQISGAEAFF. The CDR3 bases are TGCGCCAGCAGCCAAATTTCAGGCGCTGAAGCTTTCTTT.

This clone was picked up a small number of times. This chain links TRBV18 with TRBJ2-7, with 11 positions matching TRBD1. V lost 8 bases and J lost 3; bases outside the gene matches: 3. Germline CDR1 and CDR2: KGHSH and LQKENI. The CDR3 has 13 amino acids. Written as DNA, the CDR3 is TGTGCCAGCGGACAGGGGGCGCTCTACGAGCAGTACTTC. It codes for CASGQGALYEQYF.

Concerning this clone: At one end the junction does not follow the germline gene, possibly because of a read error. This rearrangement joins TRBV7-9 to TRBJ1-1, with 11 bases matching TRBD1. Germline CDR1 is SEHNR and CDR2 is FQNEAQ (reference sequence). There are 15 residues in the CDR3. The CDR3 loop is CSSSSADRGHTEAFF. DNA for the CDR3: TGTTCCAGCAGCTCGGCGGACAGGGGGCATACTGAAGCTTTCTTT.

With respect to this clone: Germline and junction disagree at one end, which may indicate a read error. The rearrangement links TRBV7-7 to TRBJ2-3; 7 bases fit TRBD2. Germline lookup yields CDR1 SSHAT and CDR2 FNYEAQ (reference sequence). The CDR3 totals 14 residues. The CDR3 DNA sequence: TGTGCTAGCAGCCCAGGACTAGAGGCAGATACGCAGTATTTT. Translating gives CASSPGLEADTQYF. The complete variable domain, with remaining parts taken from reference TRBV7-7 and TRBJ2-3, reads GAGVSQSPRYKVTKRGQDVTLRCDPISSHATLYWYQQALGQGPEFLTYFNYEAQPDKSGLPSDRFSAERPEGSISTLTIQRTEQRDSAMYRCASSPGLEADTQYFGPGTRLTVL.

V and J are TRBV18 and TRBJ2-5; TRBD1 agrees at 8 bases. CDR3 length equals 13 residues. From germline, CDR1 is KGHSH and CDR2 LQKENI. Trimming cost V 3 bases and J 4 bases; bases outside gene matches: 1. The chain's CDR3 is CASSPGQVETQYF. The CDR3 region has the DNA TGTGCCAGCTCACCGGGACAGGTAGAGACCCAGTACTTC.

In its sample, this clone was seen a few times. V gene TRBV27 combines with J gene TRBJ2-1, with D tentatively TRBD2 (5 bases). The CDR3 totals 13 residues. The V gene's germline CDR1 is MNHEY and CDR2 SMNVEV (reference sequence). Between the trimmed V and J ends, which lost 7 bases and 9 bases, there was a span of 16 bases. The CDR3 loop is CASNLGVSGEQFF. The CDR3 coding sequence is TGTGCCAGCAACCTCGGGGTCTCGGGTGAGCAGTTCTTC.

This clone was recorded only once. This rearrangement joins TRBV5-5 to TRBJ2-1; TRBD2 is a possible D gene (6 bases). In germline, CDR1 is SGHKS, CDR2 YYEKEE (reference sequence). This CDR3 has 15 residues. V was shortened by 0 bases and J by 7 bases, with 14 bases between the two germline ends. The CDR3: CASSLGGGRTNEQFF. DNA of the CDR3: TGTGCCAGCAGCTTGGGAGGAGGGAGGACGAATGAGCAGTTCTTC.

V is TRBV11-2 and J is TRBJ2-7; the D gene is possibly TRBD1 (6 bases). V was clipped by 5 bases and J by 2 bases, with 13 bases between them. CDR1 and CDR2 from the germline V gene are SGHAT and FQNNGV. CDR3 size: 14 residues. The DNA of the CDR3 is TGTGCCAGCAGCCGTCAGGGGATCCCCTACGAGCAGTACTTC. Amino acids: CASSRQGIPYEQYF.